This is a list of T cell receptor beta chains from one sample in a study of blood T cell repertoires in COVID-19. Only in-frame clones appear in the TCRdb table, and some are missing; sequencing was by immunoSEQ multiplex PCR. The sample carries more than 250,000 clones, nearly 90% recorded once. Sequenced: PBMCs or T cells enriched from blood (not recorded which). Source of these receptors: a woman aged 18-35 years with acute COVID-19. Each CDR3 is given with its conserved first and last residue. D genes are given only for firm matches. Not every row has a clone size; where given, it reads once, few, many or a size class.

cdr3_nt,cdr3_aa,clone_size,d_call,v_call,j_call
TGTGCCAGCAGTGAAAGGTACAGCGGCTACACCTTC,CASSERYSGYTF,once,NA,TRBV2,TRBJ1-2
TGTGCCAGCAGTGACGGCACCACAGATACGCAGTATTTT,CASSDGTTDTQYF,once,NA,TRBV6-4,TRBJ2-3
TGCGCCAGCAGCTCAGGGCCCACTGAAGCTTTCTTT,CASSSGPTEAFF,NA,NA,TRBV5-1,TRBJ1-1
TGTGCCAGCAGTTTGGCCACCCGCTCTGGAAACACCATATATTTT,CASSLATRSGNTIYF,NA,NA,TRBV28,TRBJ1-3
TGCGCCAGCAGCCCAACGAGGGACAGCTACAATGAGCAGTTCTTC,CASSPTRDSYNEQFF,NA,TRBD1,TRBV5-1,TRBJ2-1
TGTGCCAGCAGCAAGGGACAGGATACCCGGGGGGGCTACACCTTC,CASSKGQDTRGGYTF,NA,TRBD1,TRBV5-4,TRBJ1-2
TGTGCCAGTAGTATGGCGCGAGGCTACGAGCAGTACTTC,CASSMARGYEQYF,NA,NA,TRBV19,TRBJ2-7
TGCGCCAGCAGCCCTCAACGCGATGAGCAGTTCTTC,CASSPQRDEQFF,NA,NA,TRBV4-1,TRBJ2-1
TGTGCCAGCAGTTACGACCCGGGGTCCTCCGGGGGCTACACCTTC,CASSYDPGSSGGYTF,NA,NA,TRBV28,TRBJ1-2
TGTGCCAGCAGCGACGTCCCTAGTAGGGGCAATGAGCAGTTCTTC,CASSDVPSRGNEQFF,NA,NA,TRBV6-5,TRBJ2-1
TGCGCCAGCAGCTTGCCTGGGAGGTCTAGCACAGATACGCAGTATTTT,CASSLPGRSSTDTQYF,NA,NA,TRBV5-1,TRBJ2-3
TGTGCCAGCAGCGTACGACAGGGGGCGTCAGGAGGCTACACCTTC,CASSVRQGASGGYTF,NA,TRBD1,TRBV13,TRBJ1-2
TGTGCCAGTAGTACGCTTAGGACAGGGAACACTGAAGCTTTCTTT,CASSTLRTGNTEAFF,NA,TRBD1,TRBV19,TRBJ1-1
TGTGCCACCAGTGATTTGGGAGGCGAAGTGGTTCATTTT,CATSDLGGEVVHF,NA,NA,TRBV24-1,TRBJ1-5
TGTGCCAGCAGTGCCACTAACACCGGGGAGCTGTTTTTT,CASSATNTGELFF,few,NA,TRBV6-4,TRBJ2-2
TGTGCCACCAGCATAACGGAGGGAGATACGCAGTATTTT,CATSITEGDTQYF,NA,NA,TRBV15,TRBJ2-3
TGCGCCAGGGGGACAGGCGTCCCGGAGTCAACTAATGAAAAACTGTTTTTT,CARGTGVPESTNEKLFF,NA,TRBD1,TRBV5-1,TRBJ1-4
TGTGCCAGCAGTTGGGTGCGGGCCGGGGGGAATTCACCCCTCCACTTT,CASSWVRAGGNSPLHF,NA,NA,TRBV27,TRBJ1-6
TGTGCCAGCAGGCGACTAGCGGGAGCCCTCAATGAGCAGTTCTTC,CASRRLAGALNEQFF,NA,TRBD2,TRBV27,TRBJ2-1
TGTGCCATCAGGGTTAGACCGGGACAGGGGGCACAAAAAAACATTCAGTACTTC,CAIRVRPGQGAQKNIQYF,NA,TRBD1,TRBV10-3,TRBJ2-4
TGTGCCAGCAGTCTGGGACTAGCGGACTTCACAGATACGCAGTATTTT,CASSLGLADFTDTQYF,NA,TRBD2,TRBV3-1/TRBV3-2,TRBJ2-3
TGCGCCAGCAGCTCTAAACCGGGGGCGGGGGCCATGAACACTGAAGCTTTCTTT,CASSSKPGAGAMNTEAFF,NA,NA,TRBV5-1,TRBJ1-1
TGCGCCAGCAGCCAACTCAGGGTGACTAATGAAAAACTGTTTTTT,CASSQLRVTNEKLFF,NA,NA,TRBV4-1,TRBJ1-4
TGCGCCAGCAGCCACACGGGACTAGCGGGAGAAGAGACCCAGTACTTC,CASSHTGLAGEETQYF,NA,TRBD2,TRBV4-1,TRBJ2-5
TGTGCCTGGAATCCCCGACACAACCTCTATGGCTACACCTTC,CAWNPRHNLYGYTF,NA,NA,TRBV30,TRBJ1-2